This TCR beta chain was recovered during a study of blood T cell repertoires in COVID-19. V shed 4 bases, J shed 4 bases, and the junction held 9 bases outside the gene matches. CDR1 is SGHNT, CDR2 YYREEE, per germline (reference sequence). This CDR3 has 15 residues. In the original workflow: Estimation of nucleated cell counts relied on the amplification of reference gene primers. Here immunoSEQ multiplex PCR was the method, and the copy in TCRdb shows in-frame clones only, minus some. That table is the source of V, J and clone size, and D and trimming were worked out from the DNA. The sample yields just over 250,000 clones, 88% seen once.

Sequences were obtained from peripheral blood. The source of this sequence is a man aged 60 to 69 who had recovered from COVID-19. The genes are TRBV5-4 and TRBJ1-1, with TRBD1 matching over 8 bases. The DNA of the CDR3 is TGTGCCAGCAGCCCGAGACAGGGGTCAGGCACTGAAGCTTTCTTT. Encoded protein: CASSPRQGSGTEAFF.